This TCR beta chain was captured in a study of cytomegalovirus exposure and HLA in healthy donors. PCR employed 60 Vbeta and 13 Jbeta primers. Clones were read by immunoSEQ multiplex PCR, and TCRdb kept only the in-frame ones, dropping some. Seen here are 90,000 to 130,000 clones, 80% to 85% observed once, and the top ten hold about a fifth. This CDR3 spans 19 amino acids. In germline, CDR1 is SGDLS, CDR2 YYNGEE. The trim removed 0 bases at V and 5 bases at J, leaving 14 bases unmatched. Worth noting for this clone: The antigen remains undetermined.

Study-wide results and caveats: Differences between HLA loci emerged in a later analysis of TCR association rates, with DRB1 most and HLA-C fewest. Donors were assumed by presence/absence analyses to have roughly uniform sequencing depth. In a later analysis, productive TCRs from donors in an Asian-associated ancestry cluster reportedly carried fewer N-insertions than the cohort mean.

This clonotype was obtained from a man aged 25 to 40 in good health and CMV-seropositive. The chain combines TRBV9 with TRBJ2-1; 10 bases align to TRBD1. The sequenced sample was PBMCs. CDR3 sequence: CASSVGIGGGDRGHNEQFF. The CDR3 region has the DNA TGTGCCAGCAGCGTAGGTATTGGAGGTGGGGACAGGGGTCACAATGAGCAGTTCTTC.